This T cell receptor beta chain was obtained from a study of beta chain features in type 1 diabetes. Broader study findings: For patients, the naive, central memory and Treg TCRB repertoires appeared more alike than for healthy donors. Moderately but significantly shorter TCRB CDR3s were found in Type 1 diabetes patients in all four CD4+ subsets.

The CDR3 consists of 16 residues. Germline lookup yields CDR1 SQVTM and CDR2 ANQGSEA. V was pared by 6 bases and J by 10 bases, with 18 bases of the junction left unmatched. Only a few counts were recorded for this clone. Its antigen remains unknown. What was sequenced were expressed TCRB transcripts, since all of the isolated RNA had been reverse transcribed. The assay was immunoSEQ multiplex PCR, and TCRdb's table has in-frame clones only and misses some. Of around 450,000 clones listed, about an eighth are singletons. This sequence joins TRBV29-1 and TRBJ2-1; 10 positions match TRBD2. The TCR sequence derives from a woman aged 18-29 years in good health. Sequencing used naive CD4+ T cells from blood. For the CDR3, the DNA is TGCAGCGTCGCTGCTAAAGCGGGGGGGCCCCTAGGGGAGCAGTTCTTC. This sequence encodes CSVAAKAGGPLGEQFF.